The rows below give T cell receptor beta chains drawn from one sample of a study of blood T cells in healthy people across ages. One entry per CDR3 protein results from TCRdb running MiXCR on the 5' RACE reads. The sample contains approximately 900,000 distinct CDR3 sequences, 29% of which appear only once. Separately, the same data were catalogued under a study of T cells of mothers and their children.

Material for sequencing was blood. These receptors were obtained from a woman in her thirties or forties in good health. Each CDR3 is given with its conserved first and last residue. D genes are given only for firm matches. Expanded clones are given a class, and other clones once, few, many or no size at all.

v_call: TRBV20-1
d_call: NA
clone_size: NA
cdr3_length: 16
j_call: TRBJ2-7
cdr3_nt: TGCAGTGCTAGAGATCTATTTAGTACGGCCCCCTACGAGCAGTACTTC
cdr3_aa: CSARDLFSTAPYEQYF

v_call: TRBV7-6
d_call: NA
clone_size: many
cdr3_length: 13
j_call: TRBJ2-7
cdr3_nt: TGTGCCAGCAGCGGTGGGGACACCTACGAGCAGTACTTC
cdr3_aa: CASSGGDTYEQYF

v_call: TRBV7-2
d_call: NA
clone_size: many
cdr3_length: 15
j_call: TRBJ1-2
cdr3_nt: TGTGCCAGCAGCCCGCAACTGACAGAAAACTATGGCTACACCTTC
cdr3_aa: CASSPQLTENYGYTF

v_call: TRBV5-1
d_call: NA
clone_size: few
cdr3_length: 13
j_call: TRBJ2-3
cdr3_nt: TGCGCCGTCACGGCAGAAAGCACAGATACGCAGTATTTT
cdr3_aa: CAVTAESTDTQYF

v_call: TRBV4-2
d_call: TRBD2
clone_size: few
cdr3_length: 15
j_call: TRBJ2-1
cdr3_nt: TGTGCCAGCAGCCAAGAACCGGGGGGGAGGGGGGAGCAGTTCTTC
cdr3_aa: CASSQEPGGRGEQFF

v_call: TRBV9
d_call: NA
clone_size: NA
cdr3_length: 13
j_call: TRBJ2-7
cdr3_nt: TGTGCCAGCAGCGGTGACGGGGCCTACGAGCAGTACTTC
cdr3_aa: CASSGDGAYEQYF

v_call: TRBV6-5
d_call: NA
clone_size: many
cdr3_length: 14
j_call: TRBJ2-1
cdr3_nt: TGTGCCAGCACCAAGGCGGGCGGTCTGAATGAGCAGTTCTTC
cdr3_aa: CASTKAGGLNEQFF

v_call: TRBV5-4
d_call: TRBD2
clone_size: many
cdr3_length: 16
j_call: TRBJ2-5
cdr3_nt: TGTGCCAGCAGCAGGGCCGGGAGGACGACCGGAGAGACCCAGTACTTC
cdr3_aa: CASSRAGRTTGETQYF

v_call: TRBV12-3/TRBV12-4
d_call: TRBD2
clone_size: NA
cdr3_length: 15
j_call: TRBJ2-4
cdr3_nt: TGTGCCAGCAGTCAAGCGGGGGTACATGCTAGGCAGCAGTACTTC
cdr3_aa: CASSQAGVHARQQYF

v_call: TRBV28
d_call: NA
clone_size: many
cdr3_length: 14
j_call: TRBJ2-7
cdr3_nt: TGTGCCAGCACCCCTTTGGACGGGTCCTACGAGCAGTACTTC
cdr3_aa: CASTPLDGSYEQYF

v_call: TRBV20-1
d_call: TRBD1
clone_size: many
cdr3_length: 14
j_call: TRBJ2-7
cdr3_nt: TGCAGTGCTAGAGCGGACAGGGGGTCGTACGAGCAGTACTTC
cdr3_aa: CSARADRGSYEQYF

v_call: TRBV4-1
d_call: NA
clone_size: NA
cdr3_length: 15
j_call: TRBJ2-7
cdr3_nt: TGCGCCAGCAGCCCAAGCCGGGCCAACACCTACGAGCAGTACTTC
cdr3_aa: CASSPSRANTYEQYF

v_call: TRBV7-2
d_call: TRBD1
clone_size: few
cdr3_length: 16
j_call: TRBJ2-5
cdr3_nt: TGTGCCAGCAGCCCCGGATGGACAGGGGTGTTGACTACCCAGTACTTC
cdr3_aa: CASSPGWTGVLTTQYF

v_call: TRBV5-1
d_call: NA
clone_size: NA
cdr3_length: 16
j_call: TRBJ2-1
cdr3_nt: TGCGCCAGCAGCCCGATGGGGACACATACTTACAATGAGCAGTTCTTC
cdr3_aa: CASSPMGTHTYNEQFF

v_call: TRBV5-4
d_call: NA
clone_size: NA
cdr3_length: 13
j_call: TRBJ1-1
cdr3_nt: TGTGCCAGCAGCTTGAACAGGGCGCGTGAAGCTTTCTTT
cdr3_aa: CASSLNRAREAFF

v_call: TRBV7-9
d_call: NA
clone_size: many
cdr3_length: 13
j_call: TRBJ2-5
cdr3_nt: TGTGCCAGCAGCCAAGGAGGGTCCGAGACCCAGTACTTC
cdr3_aa: CASSQGGSETQYF

v_call: TRBV6-1
d_call: TRBD2
clone_size: few
cdr3_length: 14
j_call: TRBJ2-1
cdr3_nt: TGTGCCAGCAGTGCCCGGGGGGGGTACAATGAGCAGTTCTTC
cdr3_aa: CASSARGGYNEQFF

v_call: TRBV29-1
d_call: NA
clone_size: many
cdr3_length: 11
j_call: TRBJ1-1
cdr3_nt: TGCAGCGGGACGATGGGCACTGAAGCTTTCTTT
cdr3_aa: CSGTMGTEAFF

v_call: TRBV7-8
d_call: NA
clone_size: many
cdr3_length: 14
j_call: TRBJ1-1
cdr3_nt: TGTGCCAGCAGCTTAGTCACGGGGAACACTGAAGCTTTCTTT
cdr3_aa: CASSLVTGNTEAFF

v_call: TRBV11-1
d_call: NA
clone_size: NA
cdr3_length: 14
j_call: TRBJ2-7
cdr3_nt: TGTGCCAGCAGCTTAGCGTTTATGGGGGCTCGGCAGTACTTC
cdr3_aa: CASSLAFMGARQYF

v_call: TRBV7-2
d_call: TRBD2
clone_size: NA
cdr3_length: 16
j_call: TRBJ2-1
cdr3_nt: TGTGCCAGCAGCTTCCACGGGACTAGCGGGGGGGGTGAGCAGTTCTTC
cdr3_aa: CASSFHGTSGGGEQFF

v_call: TRBV20-1
d_call: NA
clone_size: few
cdr3_length: 12
j_call: TRBJ1-6
cdr3_nt: TGCAGTGGAACTCATCCTCCCTCACCCCTCCACTTT
cdr3_aa: CSGTHPPSPLHF

v_call: TRBV28
d_call: NA
clone_size: NA
cdr3_length: 16
j_call: TRBJ2-7
cdr3_nt: TGTGCCAGCAGTTTCCGCGGACGGACCCCGTCCTACGAGCAGTACTTC
cdr3_aa: CASSFRGRTPSYEQYF

v_call: TRBV24-1
d_call: NA
clone_size: NA
cdr3_length: 16
j_call: TRBJ1-5
cdr3_nt: TGTGCCATCAGTGATTCAGGAGAGGCTAGCAATCAGCCCCAGCATTTT
cdr3_aa: CAISDSGEASNQPQHF

v_call: TRBV6-1
d_call: NA
clone_size: many
cdr3_length: 14
j_call: TRBJ2-1
cdr3_nt: TGTGCCAGCAGTTCCGAAAGCTCCTACAATGAGCAGTTCTTC
cdr3_aa: CASSSESSYNEQFF

v_call: TRBV28
d_call: TRBD1
clone_size: NA
cdr3_length: 15
j_call: TRBJ2-2
cdr3_nt: TGTGCCAGCAGTGCCCCCGGGACAGGGAACGGGGAGCTGTTTTTT
cdr3_aa: CASSAPGTGNGELFF

v_call: TRBV5-1
d_call: TRBD2
clone_size: few
cdr3_length: 16
j_call: TRBJ2-5
cdr3_nt: TGCGCCAGCAGCTCAAGTTTAGCGGGGAACCAAGAGACCCAGTACTTC
cdr3_aa: CASSSSLAGNQETQYF

v_call: TRBV12-3/TRBV12-4
d_call: NA
clone_size: NA
cdr3_length: 12
j_call: TRBJ1-2
cdr3_nt: TGTGCCAGCAGCACCCGGACCGGGGACTACACCTTC
cdr3_aa: CASSTRTGDYTF

v_call: TRBV28
d_call: NA
clone_size: few
cdr3_length: 13
j_call: TRBJ1-2
cdr3_nt: TGTGCCAGCAGTTTACAGGGAGGGCGCGGCTACACCTTC
cdr3_aa: CASSLQGGRGYTF

v_call: TRBV2
d_call: TRBD1
clone_size: few
cdr3_length: 15
j_call: TRBJ2-3
cdr3_nt: TGTGCCAGCAGGAGGTCACAGGGGCGCCCAGATACGCAGTATTTT
cdr3_aa: CASRRSQGRPDTQYF

v_call: TRBV5-1
d_call: TRBD1
clone_size: NA
cdr3_length: 15
j_call: TRBJ2-6
cdr3_nt: TGCGCCAGCGGCTTACAGGGGTCTGGGGCCAACGTCCTGACTTTC
cdr3_aa: CASGLQGSGANVLTF

v_call: TRBV5-1
d_call: NA
clone_size: few
cdr3_length: 13
j_call: TRBJ2-3
cdr3_nt: TGCGCCAGCATAGGGCCAAGCACAGATACGCAGTATTTT
cdr3_aa: CASIGPSTDTQYF

v_call: TRBV7-2
d_call: TRBD2
clone_size: many
cdr3_length: 15
j_call: TRBJ2-7
cdr3_nt: TGTGCCAGCAGCTCGCGGGGGACGCAGTCCTACGAGCAGTACTTC
cdr3_aa: CASSSRGTQSYEQYF

v_call: TRBV5-1
d_call: NA
clone_size: NA
cdr3_length: 14
j_call: TRBJ2-5
cdr3_nt: TGCGCCAGCAGCTCTACAAGCGTTGGGGAGACCCAGTACTTC
cdr3_aa: CASSSTSVGETQYF

v_call: TRBV20-1
d_call: NA
clone_size: NA
cdr3_length: 13
j_call: TRBJ2-2
cdr3_nt: TGCAGTGCTCTTGAGAGGACAGCCGGGGAGCTGTTTTTT
cdr3_aa: CSALERTAGELFF

v_call: TRBV7-6
d_call: TRBD2
clone_size: NA
cdr3_length: 16
j_call: TRBJ2-2
cdr3_nt: TGTGCCAGCAGCTTAGCGGGACTAGCGGGGAACGGGGAGCTGTTTTTT
cdr3_aa: CASSLAGLAGNGELFF

v_call: TRBV5-1
d_call: NA
clone_size: NA
cdr3_length: 19
j_call: TRBJ2-7
cdr3_nt: TGCGCCAGCAGCTTTTTGACGGGCCAGAGTGGTGGGAGCGGCTACGAGCAGTACTTC
cdr3_aa: CASSFLTGQSGGSGYEQYF

v_call: TRBV7-2
d_call: TRBD2
clone_size: many
cdr3_length: 17
j_call: TRBJ2-4
cdr3_nt: TGTGCCAGCAGCTTCCCCCGGGAGGACCGTCAAAAAAACATTCAGTACTTC
cdr3_aa: CASSFPREDRQKNIQYF

v_call: TRBV5-1
d_call: TRBD2
clone_size: NA
cdr3_length: 15
j_call: TRBJ2-3
cdr3_nt: TGCGCCAGCAGCTTAGGGCTAGCGGTGGCAGATACGCAGTATTTT
cdr3_aa: CASSLGLAVADTQYF

v_call: TRBV3-1
d_call: TRBD2
clone_size: NA
cdr3_length: 18
j_call: TRBJ2-5
cdr3_nt: TGTGCCAGCAGCCAAGATCTTCCTAGCGGGGTGTACCAAGAGACCCAGTACTTC
cdr3_aa: CASSQDLPSGVYQETQYF

v_call: TRBV7-2
d_call: NA
clone_size: many
cdr3_length: 16
j_call: TRBJ2-7
cdr3_nt: TGTGCCAGCAGCTTCTTTACAGAGGGTACGAGATACGAGCAGTACTTC
cdr3_aa: CASSFFTEGTRYEQYF